The rows below give T cell receptor beta chains drawn from one sample of a study of blood T cell repertoires in COVID-19. The table came from immunoSEQ multiplex PCR; TCRdb's copy has only in-frame clones and leaves some out. The data show 250,000 to 300,000 clones, with about 90% seen just once and about 1.2% held by the top ten. Sequences were obtained from PBMCs or T cells enriched from blood (not recorded which). The receptors originated from a human donor in a cohort exposed to, infected with or recovered from COVID-19 (not recorded which). The donor label of this sample is uncertain. Each CDR3 is given with its conserved first and last residue. D genes are given only for firm matches. Part of the rows lack a size; the others show once, few, many or a class for expanded clones.

d_call	clone_size	v_call	j_call	cdr3_nt	cdr3_aa
NA	NA	TRBV19	TRBJ2-4	TGTGCCAGTAGTGGGGCGGACAAAAACATTCAGTACTTC	CASSGADKNIQYF
NA	NA	TRBV29-1	TRBJ1-2	TGCAGCGTTGTGGAGGAGGGTGGCTACACCTTC	CSVVEEGGYTF
TRBD2	NA	TRBV12-5	TRBJ2-3	TGTGCTAGTGGTTTGGTAGCCCTAGCGGGGGCCCCGCAGTATTTT	CASGLVALAGAPQYF
TRBD1	NA	TRBV6-5	TRBJ1-5	TGTGCCAGCAGGGCCGGGACAGGGGGCAATCAGCCCCAGCATTTT	CASRAGTGGNQPQHF
NA	NA	TRBV11-1	TRBJ2-1	TGTGCCAGCAGCTTAGCGAGCGGCTCCTACAATGAGCAGTTCTTC	CASSLASGSYNEQFF
NA	NA	TRBV5-1	TRBJ2-1	TGCGCCAGCAGCTTGCGCCCTAGGAGGGAAAGAACCAATGAGCAGTTCTTC	CASSLRPRRERTNEQFF
NA	NA	TRBV12-3/TRBV12-4	TRBJ1-2	TGTGCCAGCAGTTTTGGGGCAGCCTATGGCTACACCTTC	CASSFGAAYGYTF
NA	once	TRBV12-3/TRBV12-4	TRBJ1-1	TGTGCCAGCAGTTACGACGGGAGGACTGAAGCTTTCTTT	CASSYDGRTEAFF
NA	NA	TRBV4-1	TRBJ1-2	TGCGCCAGCAGCCAAGGACCCCGCCGGGCAGAGACTATCTATGGCTACACCTTC	CASSQGPRRAETIYGYTF
TRBD1	NA	TRBV19	TRBJ1-3	TGTGCCAGTAGCACAGGGGGTGGTTCTGGAAACACCATATATTTT	CASSTGGGSGNTIYF
NA	NA	TRBV2	TRBJ2-2	TGTGCCATGTCGGACGGGGAGGAGCTGTTTTTT	CAMSDGEELFF
TRBD1	NA	TRBV5-1	TRBJ1-6	TGCGCCAGCAGCCAGAGGACAGGAATGAAGAATTCACCCCTCCACTTT	CASSQRTGMKNSPLHF
NA	NA	TRBV30	TRBJ2-7	TGTGCCTGGAGTGAGGCAGGGTTCCCCTACGAGCAGTACTTC	CAWSEAGFPYEQYF
NA	once	TRBV18	TRBJ2-7	TGTGCCAGCTCACCAGGTGTAACAGCTTACGAGCAGTACTTC	CASSPGVTAYEQYF
TRBD2	NA	TRBV10-3	TRBJ2-2	TGTGCCATCAGTGAGTCTAGGACTAGCGGGGGGCCTACCGGGGAGCTGTTTTTT	CAISESRTSGGPTGELFF
TRBD2	NA	TRBV4-2	TRBJ2-1	TGTGCCAGCAGCCAAGAGGGGAGCCGGGGGGGAAGGGAGCAGTTCTTC	CASSQEGSRGGREQFF
NA	NA	TRBV30	TRBJ1-3	TGTGCCTGGAGTCCGGCCCCAGGTCGCTCTGGAAACACCATATATTTT	CAWSPAPGRSGNTIYF
TRBD1	NA	TRBV13	TRBJ1-2	TGTGCCAGCAGCATCCGGGACAGCAGACGGCCATCGTTC	CASSIRDSRRPSF
TRBD1	NA	TRBV30	TRBJ2-3	TGTGCCTGGAGTGTAGGGGGCTTGGATACGCAGTATTTT	CAWSVGGLDTQYF
TRBD2	NA	TRBV13	TRBJ2-5	TGTGCCAGCAGCTTACCTGTGACTAGCGGGGGCCAAGAGACCCAGTACTTC	CASSLPVTSGGQETQYF
NA	NA	TRBV2	TRBJ1-2	TGTGCCAGCACCACGCGGGGCTACACCTTC	CASTTRGYTF
TRBD1	NA	TRBV3-1/TRBV3-2	TRBJ1-2	TGTGCCAGCAGCCCTAGCCTAGGACAGGGAGGCTATGGCTACACCTTC	CASSPSLGQGGYGYTF
NA	few	TRBV5-4	TRBJ2-5	TGTGCCAGCAGCTTAGATTCGGTTACTCGGGAGACCCAGTACTTC	CASSLDSVTRETQYF
NA	NA	TRBV4-1	TRBJ1-1	TGCGCCAGCAGCCAAGAGTTTAGACACTTGAACACTGAAGCTTTCTTT	CASSQEFRHLNTEAFF
NA	NA	TRBV18	TRBJ2-3	TGTGCCAGCTCACCTTTGGGAGAGGACACAGATACGCAGTATTTT	CASSPLGEDTDTQYF
TRBD1	once	TRBV20-1	TRBJ1-5	TGCAGTGCTAGTGAGGGGGCCGATAGCAATCAGCCCCAGCATTTT	CSASEGADSNQPQHF
NA	NA	TRBV6-5	TRBJ1-5	TGTGCCAGCAGTTCCATACAGGCGAGCTATCAGCCCCAGCATTTT	CASSSIQASYQPQHF
TRBD1	NA	TRBV6-4	TRBJ2-5	TGTGCCACCCGAGGGGGCGCCGGGGAGACCCAGTACTTC	CATRGGAGETQYF
TRBD2	NA	TRBV25-1	TRBJ2-1	TGTGCCAGCAGCCGGCTAGCGGGGACGCCAAATGAGCAGTTCTTC	CASSRLAGTPNEQFF
NA	NA	TRBV2	TRBJ2-7	TGTGCCAGCGAGGACAGCTACGAGCAGTACTTC	CASEDSYEQYF
TRBD2	NA	TRBV4-1	TRBJ2-7	TGCGCCAGCAGCCCGCAAAGTCCTAGCGGGGGGGGCGGGTACGAGCAGTACTTC	CASSPQSPSGGGGYEQYF
NA	NA	TRBV9	TRBJ2-6	TGTGCCAGCAGCGTAGAGGGATACAGGAGCTCTGGGGCCAACGTCCTGACTTTC	CASSVEGYRSSGANVLTF
NA	NA	TRBV11-1	TRBJ1-1	TGTGCTAGCAGCTTGGCGGAGGACACTGAAGCTTTCTTT	CASSLAEDTEAFF
NA	NA	TRBV4-3	TRBJ2-7	TGCGCCAGCAGCCAGGGCCGGCGGGACGAGCAGTACTTC	CASSQGRRDEQYF
NA	NA	TRBV6-6	TRBJ1-2	TGTGCCAGCAGTTACTCGGATAGGGGACAAGATGGCTACACCTTC	CASSYSDRGQDGYTF
NA	NA	TRBV5-4	TRBJ1-2	TGTGCCAGCAGCTTCCCCCTAGGGTCAGGGAGGTATGGCTACACCTTC	CASSFPLGSGRYGYTF
NA	NA	TRBV5-1	TRBJ1-4	TGCGCCAGCAGCCAGCAGACAGGCGAGAATGAAAAACTGTTTTTT	CASSQQTGENEKLFF